Listed below are T cell receptor beta chains from one sample, sequenced in a study of cytomegalovirus exposure and HLA in healthy donors. Sequencing used immunoSEQ multiplex PCR; TCRdb keeps in-frame clones, though not all of them. Counted here are fewer than 150,000 clones, around 76% occurring once; the ten biggest clones make up roughly 16%. Sequencing was done on a sample of PBMCs. The origin of the receptors is a man aged 50-59 years in good health and CMV-seropositive. The CDR3 runs from the conserved cysteine through the conserved F or W. D genes are given only for firm matches. The size field is filled for only some rows; it gives once, few, many or a size class.

>TRBJ2-1|TRBV5-1|-|-
CASSLNSYNEQFF
TGCGCCAGCAGCTTGAATAGCTACAATGAGCAGTTCTTC
>TRBJ2-1|TRBV19|once|-
CASSIDRSAAREQFF
TGTGCCAGTAGTATAGATAGGTCAGCGGCAAGGGAGCAGTTCTTC
>TRBJ2-5|TRBV5-5|-|-
CASSLWGSQETQYF
TGTGCCAGCAGCTTATGGGGCTCCCAAGAGACCCAGTACTTC
>TRBJ1-5|TRBV7-2|once|TRBD1
CASSLDGQGRNQPQHF
TGTGCCAGCAGCTTAGACGGACAGGGTCGAAATCAGCCCCAGCATTTT
>TRBJ1-1|TRBV5-1|-|-
CASSPPEFNTEAFF
TGCGCCAGCAGCCCTCCTGAGTTCAACACTGAAGCTTTCTTT
>TRBJ1-1|TRBV6-5|-|TRBD1
CASSGQGATEAFF
TGTGCCAGCAGCGGACAGGGGGCGACTGAAGCTTTCTTT
>TRBJ1-5|TRBV5-4|once|-
CASSSGTTNQPQHF
TGTGCCAGCAGCTCCGGGACTACAAATCAGCCCCAGCATTTT
>TRBJ2-5|TRBV28|-|TRBD2
CASSFSSASGSQETQYF
TGTGCCAGCAGTTTCAGTTCGGCTAGCGGGTCCCAAGAGACCCAGTACTTC
>TRBJ2-2|TRBV2|-|-
CASSAGHYTGELFF
TGTGCCAGCAGTGCGGGACACTACACCGGGGAGCTGTTTTTT
>TRBJ1-1|TRBV6-5|-|TRBD1
CASSSGQGAITEAFF
TGTGCCAGCAGCTCCGGACAGGGGGCAATCACTGAAGCTTTCTTT
>TRBJ1-2|TRBV10-3|-|TRBD1
CAISEHTGTDYGYTF
TGTGCCATCAGTGAGCATACCGGGACAGACTATGGCTACACCTTC
>TRBJ2-7|TRBV2|-|-
CASSSAGISYEQYF
TGTGCCAGCAGTTCTGCCGGGATCTCCTACGAGCAGTACTTC
>TRBJ1-2|TRBV6-5|once|-
CASSYTEGGRGYTF
TGTGCCAGCAGTTACACGGAGGGCGGTCGCGGCTACACCTTC
>TRBJ1-4|TRBV5-4|-|-
CASSFYAGVNEKLFF
TGTGCCAGCAGCTTTTACGCAGGGGTTAATGAAAAACTGTTTTTT
>TRBJ2-5|TRBV29-1|-|TRBD2
CSVESQLAGGLETQYF
TGCAGCGTTGAAAGTCAACTAGCGGGAGGGCTTGAGACCCAGTACTTC
>TRBJ1-1|TRBV6-5|-|-
CASSPDGGWQAFF
TGTGCCAGCAGTCCCGACGGGGGTTGGCAGGCTTTCTTT
>TRBJ1-4|TRBV4-1|-|-
CASSQDRGATNEKLFF
TGCGCCAGCAGCCAAGACAGGGGCGCAACTAATGAAAAACTGTTTTTT
>TRBJ1-4|TRBV28|-|TRBD1
CASSWPDRGYFATNEKLFF
TGTGCCAGCAGTTGGCCGGACAGGGGGTACTTCGCAACTAATGAAAAACTGTTTTTT
>TRBJ2-7|TRBV18|few|TRBD1
CASSVGQGEQYF
TGTGCCAGCTCAGTTGGACAGGGGGAGCAGTACTTC
>TRBJ1-4|TRBV29-1|-|-
CSVGSGRGGEKLFF
TGCAGCGTTGGATCGGGACGGGGAGGTGAAAAACTGTTTTTT
>TRBJ1-6|TRBV7-9|-|TRBD1
CASSPRTGGNSPLHF
TGTGCCAGCAGCCCCCGGACAGGGGGTAATTCACCCCTCCACTTT
>TRBJ2-1|TRBV7-2|once|TRBD2
CASSRYTSGGADEQFF
TGTGCCAGCAGCCGATATACTAGCGGGGGGGCCGATGAGCAGTTCTTC
>TRBJ1-6|TRBV9|few|-
CASSSTGAPNSPLHF
TGTGCCAGCAGCTCAACGGGAGCCCCGAATTCACCCCTCCACTTT
>TRBJ2-2|TRBV14|-|-
CASSQDLDSANTGELFF
TGTGCCAGCAGCCAAGATCTGGACTCTGCGAACACCGGGGAGCTGTTTTTT
>TRBJ2-7|TRBV28|few|TRBD2
CASSLPPGLAMTIYEQYF
TGTGCCAGCAGTCTGCCCCCGGGACTAGCAATGACGATTTACGAGCAGTACTTC
>TRBJ2-5|TRBV5-8|-|TRBD1
CASSLGDRGRETQYF
TGTGCCAGCAGCTTGGGAGACAGGGGGCGAGAGACCCAGTACTTC
>TRBJ2-7|TRBV5-1|few|-
CASSLSQVSYEQYF
TGCGCCAGCAGCTTGTCGCAGGTCTCCTACGAGCAGTACTTC
>TRBJ2-6|TRBV7-9|-|-
CASSPPGDKANVLTF
TGTGCCAGCAGCCCGCCCGGGGATAAGGCCAACGTCCTGACTTTC
>TRBJ2-7|TRBV18|once|TRBD1
CASSPGTGRYEQYF
TGTGCCAGCTCACCCGGGACAGGGCGCTACGAGCAGTACTTC
>TRBJ2-3|TRBV19|-|TRBD2
CASLNGTSGNTDTQYF
TGTGCCAGTTTAAACGGGACTAGCGGTAACACAGATACGCAGTATTTT